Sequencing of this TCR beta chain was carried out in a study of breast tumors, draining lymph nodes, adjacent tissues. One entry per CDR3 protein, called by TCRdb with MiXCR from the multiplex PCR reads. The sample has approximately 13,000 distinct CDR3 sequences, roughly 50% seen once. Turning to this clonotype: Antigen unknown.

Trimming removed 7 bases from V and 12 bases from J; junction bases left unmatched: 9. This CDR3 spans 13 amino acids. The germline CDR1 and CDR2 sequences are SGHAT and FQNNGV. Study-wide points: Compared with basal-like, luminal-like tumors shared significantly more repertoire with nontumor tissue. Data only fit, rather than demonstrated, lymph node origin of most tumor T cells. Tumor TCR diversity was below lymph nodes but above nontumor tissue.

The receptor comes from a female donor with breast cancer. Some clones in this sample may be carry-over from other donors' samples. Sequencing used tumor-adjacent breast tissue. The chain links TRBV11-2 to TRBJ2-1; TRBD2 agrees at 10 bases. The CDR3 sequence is CASTSGSPGGQFF. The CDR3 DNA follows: TGTGCCAGCACTAGCGGGAGTCCCGGTGGGCAGTTCTTC.